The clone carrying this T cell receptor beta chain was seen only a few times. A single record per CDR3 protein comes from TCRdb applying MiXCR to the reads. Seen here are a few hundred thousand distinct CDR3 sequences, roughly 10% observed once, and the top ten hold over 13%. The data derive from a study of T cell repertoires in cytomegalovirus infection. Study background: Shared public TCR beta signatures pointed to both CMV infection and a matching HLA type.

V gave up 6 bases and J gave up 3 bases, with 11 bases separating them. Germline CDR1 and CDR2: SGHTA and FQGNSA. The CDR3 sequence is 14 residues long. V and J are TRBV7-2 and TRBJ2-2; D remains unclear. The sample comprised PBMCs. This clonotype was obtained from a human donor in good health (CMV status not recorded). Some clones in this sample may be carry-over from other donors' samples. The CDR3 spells CASRYSWDTGELFF. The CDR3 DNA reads TGTGCCAGCAGATACAGTTGGGACACCGGGGAGCTGTTTTTT.